These T cell receptor beta chains were read from a single sample in a study of blood T cell repertoires in COVID-19. TCRdb's copy holds only in-frame clones and misses some; the assay was immunoSEQ multiplex PCR. The data hold over 85,000 clones, with about 79% observed a single time. The sample was peripheral blood. The source of these receptors is a man between 60 and 70 years old with acute or convalescent COVID-19. Each CDR3 is given with its conserved first and last residue. The size of a clone is reported for some rows only, either as once, few or many, or as a class for expanded clones.

abundance	j_gene	v_gene	CDR3aa
-	TRBJ2-5	TRBV29-1	CSVNLAGKNQETQYF
-	TRBJ2-1	TRBV27	CASSFLDSYNEQFF
-	TRBJ2-2	TRBV7-9	CASSKGGGRTGELFF
few	TRBJ1-5	TRBV6-5	CASSKTGPSPPQHF
-	TRBJ2-7	TRBV3-1/TRBV3-2	CASSQGANEQYF
-	TRBJ1-1	TRBV3-1/TRBV3-2	CASSTRDIQGTEAFF
-	TRBJ2-1	TRBV19	CASSIGGGYLSNEQFF
-	TRBJ2-3	TRBV4-2	CASSQVLSNTQYF
few	TRBJ1-3	TRBV6-5	CASSYGHRQGGNTIYF
once	TRBJ1-4	TRBV6-6	CASRPREGNEKLFF
once	TRBJ2-2	TRBV4-1	CASSQTGGTGELFF
-	TRBJ2-1	TRBV4-2	CASSQAPDSAYNEQFF
-	TRBJ2-5	TRBV6-6	CASSRPDRVGETQYF
-	TRBJ2-1	TRBV7-9	CASSLILRTGDDEQFF
-	TRBJ1-3	TRBV4-3	CASSPGYGVGNTIYF
few	TRBJ2-5	TRBV7-2	CASSLRRGGLETQYF
few	TRBJ1-4	TRBV3-1/TRBV3-2	CASSPLGPTNEKLFF
-	TRBJ2-1	TRBV6-6	CASSYQGYNEQFF
-	TRBJ2-5	TRBV6-6	CASRSTGVETQYF
-	TRBJ1-2	TRBV7-9	CASSSIPIQANYGYTF
once	TRBJ1-1	TRBV5-4	CASSLTANTEAFF
-	TRBJ2-5	TRBV5-1	CASSYRVVAGQETQYF
-	TRBJ1-2	TRBV6-5	CASSYLISEGYTF
-	TRBJ1-2	TRBV25-1	CASSVHRDTGYTF
-	TRBJ1-5	TRBV5-1	CASSLAGGSSEPQHF
-	TRBJ2-5	TRBV19	CASSIQLAGGRETQYF
-	TRBJ1-2	TRBV3-1/TRBV3-2	CASSQDWGQGQYTFWNGYTF
-	TRBJ2-2	TRBV7-9	CASSFLGQNTGELFF
-	TRBJ1-4	TRBV6-6	CASVRETNEKLFF
-	TRBJ2-1	TRBV12-3/TRBV12-4	CASSLKGSNEQFF
-	TRBJ1-3	TRBV28	CASSSPGQAFFSGNTIYF
-	TRBJ1-5	TRBV2	CASSFTGVGDQPQHF
-	TRBJ2-3	TRBV4-2	CASRSDRGADTQYF
-	TRBJ1-2	TRBV7-7	CASSPTGGNGYTF
-	TRBJ1-2	TRBV5-4	CASSLAGMSWGYTF
few	TRBJ1-6	TRBV7-2	CASSSRGADRVHSPLHF
-	TRBJ1-6	TRBV7-2	CASSLAGQGNSPLHF
-	TRBJ2-2	TRBV3-1/TRBV3-2	CASSLTGVTGELFF
-	TRBJ2-1	TRBV6-5	CASSSVRGLHEQFF
-	TRBJ1-6	TRBV6-5	CASSPGTYNSPLHF
-	TRBJ2-7	TRBV5-6	CASSLFAYEQYF
-	TRBJ2-1	TRBV9	CASSVVKGGGSYNEQFF
-	TRBJ2-1	TRBV28	CASSFPMGDRAGNEQFF
-	TRBJ2-1	TRBV18	CASSSGLAGYNEQFF
-	TRBJ2-6	TRBV7-9	CASSLRPGQGSGANVLTF
-	TRBJ1-6	TRBV10-3	CAISPGQGSPLHF